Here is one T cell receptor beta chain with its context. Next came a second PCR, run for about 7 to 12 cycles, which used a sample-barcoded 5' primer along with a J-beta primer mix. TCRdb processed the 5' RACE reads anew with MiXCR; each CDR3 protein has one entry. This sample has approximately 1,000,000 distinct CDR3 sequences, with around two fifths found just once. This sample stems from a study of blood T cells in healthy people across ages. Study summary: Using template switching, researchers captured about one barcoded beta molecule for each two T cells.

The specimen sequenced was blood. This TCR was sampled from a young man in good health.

The DNA for the CDR3 is TGTGCCAGCAGTGAAGCGCTAGGGCGTCGGGAGGCCCAGTACTTC. Encoded protein: CASSEALGRREAQYF. This chain connects TRBV6-1 to TRBJ2-4, with TRBD2 matching over 7 bases. The CDR3 is 15 amino acids. Germline CDR1 reads MNHNS; CDR2 reads SASEGT. The trim removed 0 bases at V and 13 bases at J, leaving 12 bases unmatched.